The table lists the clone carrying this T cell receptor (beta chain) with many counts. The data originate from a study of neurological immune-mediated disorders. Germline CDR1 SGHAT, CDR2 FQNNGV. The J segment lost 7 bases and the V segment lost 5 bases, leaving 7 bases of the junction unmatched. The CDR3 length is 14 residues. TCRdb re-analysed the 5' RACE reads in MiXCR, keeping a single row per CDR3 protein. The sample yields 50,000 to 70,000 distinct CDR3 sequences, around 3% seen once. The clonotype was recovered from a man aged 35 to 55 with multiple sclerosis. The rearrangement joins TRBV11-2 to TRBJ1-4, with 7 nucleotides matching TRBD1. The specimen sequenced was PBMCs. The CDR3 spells CASSRGQEGEKLFF. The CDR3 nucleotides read TGTGCCAGCAGCCGCGGACAGGAAGGTGAAAAACTGTTTTTT.